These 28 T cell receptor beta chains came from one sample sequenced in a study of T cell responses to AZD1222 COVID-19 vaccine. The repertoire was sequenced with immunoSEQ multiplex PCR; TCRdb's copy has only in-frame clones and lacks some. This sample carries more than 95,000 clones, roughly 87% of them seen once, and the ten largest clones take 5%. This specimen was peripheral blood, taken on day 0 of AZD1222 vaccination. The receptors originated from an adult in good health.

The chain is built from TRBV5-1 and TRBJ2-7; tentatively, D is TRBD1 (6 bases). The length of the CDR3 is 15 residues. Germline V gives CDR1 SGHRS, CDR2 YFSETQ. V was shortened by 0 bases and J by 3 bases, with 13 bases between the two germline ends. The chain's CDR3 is CASSLAGDRFYEQYF. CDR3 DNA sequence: TGCGCCAGCAGCTTGGCCGGCGACAGGTTCTACGAGCAGTACTTC.

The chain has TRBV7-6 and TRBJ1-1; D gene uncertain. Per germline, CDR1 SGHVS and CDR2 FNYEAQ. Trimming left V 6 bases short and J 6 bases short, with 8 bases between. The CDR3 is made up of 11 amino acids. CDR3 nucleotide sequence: TGTGCCAGCAGGAACGGAGCTGAAGCTTTCTTT. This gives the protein CASRNGAEAFF.

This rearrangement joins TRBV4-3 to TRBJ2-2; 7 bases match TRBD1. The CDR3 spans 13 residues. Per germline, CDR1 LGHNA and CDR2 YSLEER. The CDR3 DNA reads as TGCACGAGCCCCGACAGGGACACCGGGGAGCTGTTTTTT. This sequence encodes CTSPDRDTGELFF.

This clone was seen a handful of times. The CDR3 sequence is CASSLEANTGELFF. The CDR3 DNA follows: TGTGCCAGCAGCTTAGAAGCGAACACCGGGGAGCTGTTTTTT. J is TRBJ2-2 and V is TRBV7-7; D call uncertain. Trimming removed 1 base from V and 0 bases from J, with 3 bases in between. This CDR3 spans 14 amino acids. Germline V gives CDR1 SSHAT, CDR2 FNYEAQ (reference sequence).

The CDR3 spells CASSPDAGGTYNEQFF. DNA for the CDR3: TGTGCCAGCAGCCCCGACGCGGGCGGAACCTACAATGAGCAGTTCTTC. The chain joins TRBV7-2 to TRBJ2-1; D is possibly TRBD2 (5 bases). Trimming cost V 5 bases and J 2 bases, with 16 bases left between them. The germline CDR1 and CDR2 sequences are SGHTA and FQGNSA. CDR3 length equals 16 residues.

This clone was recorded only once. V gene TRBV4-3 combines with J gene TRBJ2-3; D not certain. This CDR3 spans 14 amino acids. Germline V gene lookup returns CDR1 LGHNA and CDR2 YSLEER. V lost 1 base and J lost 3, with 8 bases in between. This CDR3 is CASSQAARTDTQYF. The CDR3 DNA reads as TGCGCCAGCAGCCAAGCTGCTAGGACAGATACGCAGTATTTT.

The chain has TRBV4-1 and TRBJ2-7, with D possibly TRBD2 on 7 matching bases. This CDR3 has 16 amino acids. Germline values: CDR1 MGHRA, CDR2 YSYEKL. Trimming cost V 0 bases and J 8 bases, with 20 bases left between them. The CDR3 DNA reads TGCGCCAGCAGCCAAGAGAGGATACAGGGAGGGCGGCAGCAGTACTTC. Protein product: CASSQERIQGGRQQYF.

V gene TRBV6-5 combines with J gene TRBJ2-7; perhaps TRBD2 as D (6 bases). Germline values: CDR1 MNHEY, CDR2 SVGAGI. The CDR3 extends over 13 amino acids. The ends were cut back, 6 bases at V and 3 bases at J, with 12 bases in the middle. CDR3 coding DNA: TGTGCCAGCAGCCAAGCCGGGAGCTACGAGCAGTACTTC. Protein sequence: CASSQAGSYEQYF.

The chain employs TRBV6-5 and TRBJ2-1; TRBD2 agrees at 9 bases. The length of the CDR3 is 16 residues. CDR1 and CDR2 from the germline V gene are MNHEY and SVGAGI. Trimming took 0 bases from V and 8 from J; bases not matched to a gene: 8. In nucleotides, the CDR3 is TGTGCCAGCAGTTACTCGATCGGCGGGGGGGCCCATGAGCAGTTCTTC. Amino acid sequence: CASSYSIGGGAHEQFF.

CDR3 sequence reads: CASSIVGGRYEQYF. The CDR3 DNA reads as TGTGCCAGCAGCATAGTGGGGGGCCGCTACGAGCAGTACTTC. V is TRBV7-9 and J is TRBJ2-7, with D perhaps given as TRBD1 or TRBD2 (6 bases each). The CDR3 length is 14 residues. Trimming removed 5 bases at V and 3 bases at J, with 14 bases between. Germline CDR1 is SEHNR and CDR2 is FQNEAQ (reference sequence).

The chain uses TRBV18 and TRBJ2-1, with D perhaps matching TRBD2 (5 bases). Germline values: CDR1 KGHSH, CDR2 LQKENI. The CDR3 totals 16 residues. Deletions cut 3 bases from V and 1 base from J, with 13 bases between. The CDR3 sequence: CASSPIRRGSYNEQFF. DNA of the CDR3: TGTGCCAGCTCACCGATCCGACGGGGTTCCTACAATGAGCAGTTCTTC.

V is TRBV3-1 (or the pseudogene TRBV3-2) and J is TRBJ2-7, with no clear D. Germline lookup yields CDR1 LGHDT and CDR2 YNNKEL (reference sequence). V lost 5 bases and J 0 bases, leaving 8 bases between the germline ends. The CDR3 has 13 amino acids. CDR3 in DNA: TGTGCCAGCAGCTACGCATTCTCCTACGAGCAGTACTTC. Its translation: CASSYAFSYEQYF.

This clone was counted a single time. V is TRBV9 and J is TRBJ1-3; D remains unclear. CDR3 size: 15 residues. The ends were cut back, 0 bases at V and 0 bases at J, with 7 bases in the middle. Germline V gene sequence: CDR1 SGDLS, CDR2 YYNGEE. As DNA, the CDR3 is TGTGCCAGCAGCGTAGGCGGGAGCTCTGGAAACACCATATATTTT. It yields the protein CASSVGGSSGNTIYF.

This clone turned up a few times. The CDR3 sequence: CASRAGQGLYGYTF. DNA of the CDR3: TGCGCCAGCAGGGCGGGACAGGGCCTCTATGGCTACACCTTC. This chain joins TRBV5-1 and TRBJ1-2; 9 bases are shared with TRBD1. Looked up from germline, CDR1 is SGHRS and CDR2 is YFSETQ. V was clipped by 5 bases and J by 4 bases; unmatched bases: 6. This CDR3 spans 14 amino acids.

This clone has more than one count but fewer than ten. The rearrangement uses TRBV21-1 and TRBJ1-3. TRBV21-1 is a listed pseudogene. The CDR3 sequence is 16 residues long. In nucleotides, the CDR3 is TGTGCCAGCAGTACAAACCTTGGAGGGTTTTTAGACACCATATATTTT. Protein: CASSTNLGGFLDTIYF.

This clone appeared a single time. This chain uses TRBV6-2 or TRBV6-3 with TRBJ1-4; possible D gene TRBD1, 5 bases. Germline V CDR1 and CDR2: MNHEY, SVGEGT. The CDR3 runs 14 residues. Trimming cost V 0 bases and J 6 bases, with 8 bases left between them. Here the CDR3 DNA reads TGTGCCAGCAGTTACTCGACGGGGGATGAAAAACTGTTTTTT. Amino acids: CASSYSTGDEKLFF.

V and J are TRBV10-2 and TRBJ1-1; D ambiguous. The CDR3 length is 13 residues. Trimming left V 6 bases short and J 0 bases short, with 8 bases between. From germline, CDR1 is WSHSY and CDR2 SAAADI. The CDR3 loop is CASSDIVNTEAFF. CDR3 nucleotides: TGCGCCAGCAGCGATATCGTGAACACTGAAGCTTTCTTT.

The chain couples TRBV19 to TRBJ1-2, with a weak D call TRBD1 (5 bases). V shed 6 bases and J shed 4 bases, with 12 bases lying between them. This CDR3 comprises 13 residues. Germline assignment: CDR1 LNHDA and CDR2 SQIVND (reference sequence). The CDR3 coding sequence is TGTGCCAGTAGCACCCGGGACGGCTATGGCTACACCTTC. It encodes CASSTRDGYGYTF.

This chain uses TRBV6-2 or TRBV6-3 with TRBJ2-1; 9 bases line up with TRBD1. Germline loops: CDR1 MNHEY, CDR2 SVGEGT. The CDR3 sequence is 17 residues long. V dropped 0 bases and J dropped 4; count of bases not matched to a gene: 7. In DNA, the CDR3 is TGTGCCAGCAGTTACTCTCCCGGGACAGGGATATACAATGAGCAGTTCTTC. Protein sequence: CASSYSPGTGIYNEQFF.

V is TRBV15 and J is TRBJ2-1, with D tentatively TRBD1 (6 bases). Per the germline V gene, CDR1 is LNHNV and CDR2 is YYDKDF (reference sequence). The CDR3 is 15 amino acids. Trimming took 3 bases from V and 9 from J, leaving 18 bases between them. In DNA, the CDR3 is TGTGCCACCAGCAGGGACAGTCTCTGGGGTGGTGAGCAGTTCTTC. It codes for CATSRDSLWGGEQFF. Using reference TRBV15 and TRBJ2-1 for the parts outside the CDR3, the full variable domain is DAMVIQNPRYQVTQFGKPVTLSCSQTLNHNVMYWYQQKSSQAPKLLFHYYDKDFNNEADTPDNFQSRRPNTSFCFLDIRSPGLGDTAMYLCATSRDSLWGGEQFFGPGTRLTVL.

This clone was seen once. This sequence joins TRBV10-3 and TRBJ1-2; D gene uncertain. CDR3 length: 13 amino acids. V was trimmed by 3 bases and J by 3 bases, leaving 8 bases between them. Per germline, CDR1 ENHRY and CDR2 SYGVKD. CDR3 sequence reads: CAISESKDYGYTF. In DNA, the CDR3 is TGTGCCATCAGTGAATCAAAGGACTATGGCTACACCTTC.

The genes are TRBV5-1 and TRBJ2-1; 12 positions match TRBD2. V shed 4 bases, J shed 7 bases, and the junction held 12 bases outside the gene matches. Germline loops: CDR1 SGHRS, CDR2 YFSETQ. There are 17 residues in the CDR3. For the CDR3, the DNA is TGCGCCAGCAGCGGAATACTACTAGCGGGGGGTTTGAATGAGCAGTTCTTC. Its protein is CASSGILLAGGLNEQFF.

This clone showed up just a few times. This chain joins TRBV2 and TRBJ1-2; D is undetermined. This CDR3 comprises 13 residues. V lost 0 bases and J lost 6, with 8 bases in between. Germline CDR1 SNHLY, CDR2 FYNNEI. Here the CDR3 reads CASSEAKLHGYTF. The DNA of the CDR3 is TGTGCCAGCAGTGAAGCTAAACTCCATGGCTACACCTTC.

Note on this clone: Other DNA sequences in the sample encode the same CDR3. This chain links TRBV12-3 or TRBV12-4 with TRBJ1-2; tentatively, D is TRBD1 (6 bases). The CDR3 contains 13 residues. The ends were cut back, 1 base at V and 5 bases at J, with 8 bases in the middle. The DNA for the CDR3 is TGTGCCAGCAGTTTAGACAGGGTGTATGGCTACACCTTC. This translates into CASSLDRVYGYTF.

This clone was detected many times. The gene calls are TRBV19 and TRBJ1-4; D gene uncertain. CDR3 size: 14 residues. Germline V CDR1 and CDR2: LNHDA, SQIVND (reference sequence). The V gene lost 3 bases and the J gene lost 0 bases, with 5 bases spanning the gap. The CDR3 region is CASSIGATNEKLFF. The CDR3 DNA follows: TGTGCCAGTAGTATCGGTGCAACTAATGAAAAACTGTTTTTT.

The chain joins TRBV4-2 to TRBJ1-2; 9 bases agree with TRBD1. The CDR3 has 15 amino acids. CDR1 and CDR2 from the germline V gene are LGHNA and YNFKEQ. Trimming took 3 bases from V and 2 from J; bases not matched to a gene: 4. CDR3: CASSQGQGWNYGYTF. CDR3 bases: TGTGCCAGCAGCCAGGGACAGGGCTGGAACTATGGCTACACCTTC.

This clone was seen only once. For the CDR3, the DNA is TGTGCCAGTAGAAACAGGGTTCAGGGGAACACTGAAGCTTTCTTT. This translates into CASRNRVQGNTEAFF. The chain has TRBV19 and TRBJ1-1, with TRBD1 as a possible D gene (6 bases). Germline lookup yields CDR1 LNHDA and CDR2 SQIVND (reference sequence). The ends were cut back, 6 bases at V and 1 base at J, with 15 bases in the middle. The CDR3 runs to 15 residues.

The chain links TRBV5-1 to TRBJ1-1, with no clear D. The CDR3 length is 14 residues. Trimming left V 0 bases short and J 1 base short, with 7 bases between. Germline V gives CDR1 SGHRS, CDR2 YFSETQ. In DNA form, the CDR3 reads TGCGCCAGCAGCTTGGGGTTGGGGAACACTGAAGCTTTCTTT. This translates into CASSLGLGNTEAFF.